A single sample gave rise to the 5 T cell receptor beta chains below, sequenced in a study of blood T cells in healthy people across ages (dated by TCRdb to between 2015 and 2017). The method behind the library was 5' RACE. TCRdb shows the sequencer as Illumina HiSeq 2500. A second PCR of roughly 6 to 11 cycles was run with a J-beta primer mix and a sample-barcoded 5' primer. The raw public data were reprocessed by TCRdb itself: fastp quality trimming at Q25, MiXCR clonotype calling, in-frame beta chains only. Rows with a matching CDR3 protein are joined into one entry that keeps the most common DNA and genes. This sample has fewer than 750,000 distinct CDR3 sequences in its table, and approximately 52% of those were observed once. The ten largest account for approximately 12% of the sample. Source material: blood. All receptors derive from a woman aged 80 or over in good health.

This clonotype came up once. Being one base from a much bigger clone, this may be a read error. This chain connects TRBV20-1 to TRBJ2-1, with 8 bases that match TRBD1. The germline gives CDR1 DFQATT, CDR2 SNEGSKA (reference sequence). After removal of 6 bases from V and 13 bases from J, the junction contained 14 bases not matched to a gene. The CDR3 is 13 amino acids. CDR3 sequence: CSAPDRDQETQFF. The DNA of the CDR3 is TGCAGTGCACCGGACAGGGACCAAGAGACCCAGTTCTTC.

The rearrangement joins TRBV6-1 to TRBJ1-1; D not resolved. The V and J ends lost 5 bases and 0 bases respectively, with 13 bases between them. The CDR3 extends over 15 amino acids. Germline-derived CDR1 and CDR2 are MNHNS and SASEGT. For the CDR3, the DNA is TGTGCCAGCAGTACCCGGACTCACATGAACACTGAAGCTTTCTTT. Translating gives CASSTRTHMNTEAFF.

At least ten counts were recorded for this clonotype. At one boundary the junction diverges from the germline segment, which might be a read error. The J gene is TRBJ2-5, the V gene TRBV7-7; 12 bases are shared with TRBD2. The CDR3 is 14 amino acids. Per germline, CDR1 SSHAT and CDR2 FNYEAQ (reference sequence). CDR3 protein: CASSSSTSGGTQYF. Here the CDR3 DNA reads TGTGCTAGCAGCTCCTCGACTAGCGGGGGGACCCAGTACTTC.

This clonotype appeared many times. This chain uses TRBV9 with TRBJ2-1; unclear D gene. V was pared by 2 bases and J by 8 bases, with 20 bases between. The germline V gene has CDR1 SGDLS and CDR2 YYNGEE. This CDR3 spans 16 amino acids. CDR3 region: CASSVAWRVASDEQFF. The DNA for the CDR3 is TGTGCCAGCAGCGTGGCGTGGAGAGTGGCATCCGATGAGCAGTTCTTC.

The chain couples TRBV2 to TRBJ2-7; 7 bases are shared with TRBD2. The CDR3 consists of 14 residues. CDR1 is SNHLY and CDR2 is FYNNEI in the germline V gene. After removal of 7 bases from V and 2 bases from J, the junction contained 8 bases not matched to a gene. CDR3 nucleotide sequence: TGTGCCAGCAAGGGTCAGGGAGGGACCTACGAGCAGTACTTC. Translating it yields CASKGQGGTYEQYF.